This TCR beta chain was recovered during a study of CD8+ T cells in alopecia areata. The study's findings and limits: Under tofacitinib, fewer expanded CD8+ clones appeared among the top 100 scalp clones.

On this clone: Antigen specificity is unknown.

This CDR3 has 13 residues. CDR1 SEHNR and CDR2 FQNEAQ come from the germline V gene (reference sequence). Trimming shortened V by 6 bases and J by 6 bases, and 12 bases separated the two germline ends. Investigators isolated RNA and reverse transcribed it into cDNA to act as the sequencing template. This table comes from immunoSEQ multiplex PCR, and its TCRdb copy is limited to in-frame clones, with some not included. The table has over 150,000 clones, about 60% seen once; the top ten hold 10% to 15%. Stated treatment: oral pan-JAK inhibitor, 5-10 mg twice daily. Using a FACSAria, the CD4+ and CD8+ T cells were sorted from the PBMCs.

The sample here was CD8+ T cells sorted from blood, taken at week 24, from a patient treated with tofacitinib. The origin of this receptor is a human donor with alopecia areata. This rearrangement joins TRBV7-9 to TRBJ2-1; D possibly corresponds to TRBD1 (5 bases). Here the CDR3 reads CASRYPDSNEQFF. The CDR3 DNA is TGTGCCAGCAGATACCCCGACAGCAATGAGCAGTTCTTC.